These 22 T cell receptor beta chains were sequenced from one sample in a study of CD8+ T cells in alopecia areata. cDNA serving as the sequencing template came from extracted, reverse transcribed RNA. Using immunoSEQ multiplex PCR, the repertoire was profiled, and TCRdb retains in-frame clones only, with some absent. There are about 210,000 clones in the sample; around two fifths occur only once, and about 0.48% lies in the top ten. Treatment specified: oral pan-JAK inhibitor, 5-10 mg twice daily. The material was CD4+ T cells sorted from blood, obtained between weeks 30 and 35, from a patient treated with tofacitinib. The source of these receptors is a human donor with alopecia areata.

The table lists this clone with a few counts. The V gene is TRBV29-1, the J gene TRBJ2-3, with D perhaps matching TRBD1 or TRBD2 (5 bases each). Germline V gene lookup returns CDR1 SQVTM and CDR2 ANQGSEA. This CDR3 region has 13 residues. Trimming removed 5 bases at V and 6 bases at J, with 15 bases between. CDR3 protein: CSVSSGGRDTQYF. CDR3 DNA: TGCAGCGTTTCCAGTGGGGGTCGGGATACGCAGTATTTT.

The V call is TRBV15, the J call TRBJ2-3, with D unresolved. Germline values: CDR1 LNHNV, CDR2 YYDKDF (reference sequence). V was trimmed by 5 bases and J by 6 bases, leaving 18 bases between them. The CDR3 totals 15 residues. The CDR3 loop is CATSGMTNVLDTQYF. In DNA form, the CDR3 reads TGTGCCACCAGCGGTATGACCAACGTACTTGATACGCAGTATTTT.

J is TRBJ2-7 and V is TRBV28; D is ambiguous. The CDR3 loop spans 12 amino acids. CDR1 is MDHEN, CDR2 SYDVKM, per germline. Trimming took off 4 bases at V and 0 bases at J, with 4 bases between the two ends. CDR3 nucleotides: TGTGCCAGCAGTTACAGCTCCTACGAGCAGTACTTC. Its translation: CASSYSSYEQYF.

This chain links TRBV5-6 with TRBJ2-1; D is unclear. This CDR3 is 11 amino acids long. Trimming shortened V by 0 bases and J by 10 bases, and 5 bases separated the two germline ends. CDR1 SGHDT and CDR2 YYEEEE come from the germline V gene. CDR3 in DNA: TGTGCCAGCAGCTTGGTGGTGGAGCAGTTCTTC. It is translated as CASSLVVEQFF.

The rearrangement joins TRBV2 to TRBJ1-1; 9 bases map to TRBD1. CDR1 and CDR2 from the germline V gene are SNHLY and FYNNEI. V shed 6 bases, J shed 5 bases, and the junction held 10 bases outside the gene matches. There are 15 residues in the CDR3. The CDR3 region has the DNA TGTGCCAGCAGGACCCCGGGACAGGGAAGGACTGAAGCTTTCTTT. Translating it yields CASRTPGQGRTEAFF. The full variable domain, completed using reference TRBV2 and TRBJ1-1, is EPEVTQTPSHQVTQMGQEVILRCVPISNHLYFYWYRQILGQKVEFLVSFYNNEISEKSEIFDDQFSVERPDGSNFTLKIRSTKLEDSAMYFCASRTPGQGRTEAFFGQGTRLTVV.

The chain carries TRBV6-5 and TRBJ1-3; TRBD1 might be the D (5 bases). Trimming stripped 8 bases from V and 2 bases from J, with 13 bases between. Germline CDR1 and CDR2: MNHEY and SVGAGI. The CDR3 has 14 amino acids. The chain's CDR3 is CASGAGAAGNTIYF. Written as DNA, the CDR3 is TGTGCCAGCGGGGCGGGAGCGGCTGGAAACACCATATATTTT.

V gene TRBV14 combines with J gene TRBJ2-1, with a tentative D call TRBD1 (5 bases). The CDR3 is 13 residues long. The V gene lost 8 bases and the J gene lost 6 bases, with 14 bases spanning the gap. The germline gives CDR1 SGHDN, CDR2 FVKESK. The CDR3 here is CASCPNGANEQFF. Written as DNA, the CDR3 is TGTGCCAGCTGTCCAAATGGGGCCAATGAGCAGTTCTTC.

The rearrangement uses TRBV10-3 and TRBJ2-3; 7 bases are a match to TRBD1. The V gene end was trimmed by 8 bases and the J gene end by 2 bases; junction bases not matched to a gene: 4. CDR1 and CDR2 (germline): ENHRY, SYGVKD. There are 13 residues in the CDR3. Written as DNA, the CDR3 is TGTGCCATCGGCCAGGGGGACACAGATACGCAGTATTTT. Residues: CAIGQGDTDTQYF.

This clone was seen more than once but under ten times. This chain links TRBV2 with TRBJ2-7; 8 positions match TRBD1. CDR1 and CDR2 from the germline V gene are SNHLY and FYNNEI. The CDR3 has 13 amino acids. J gave up 2 bases and V 8 bases, and 5 bases lay outside the gene matches. CDR3 sequence: CASAGTGAYEQYF. CDR3 bases: TGTGCCAGCGCCGGGACAGGAGCCTACGAGCAGTACTTC.

This clone was counted at least ten times. This chain joins TRBV6-6 and TRBJ2-1; 7 bases are shared with TRBD1. Germline CDR1 reads MNHNY; CDR2 reads SVGAGI (reference sequence). This CDR3 spans 13 amino acids. V lost 6 bases and J lost 7; bases outside the gene matches: 6. The CDR3 DNA reads TGTGCCAGCAGCGGACAGGCACAAAATGAGCAGTTCTTC. Translated: CASSGQAQNEQFF.

For the CDR3, the DNA is TGTGCCAGCAGCCCCAGTCCGGGAGCTCCTATGGGGGAGCTGTTTTTT. As protein: CASSPSPGAPMGELFF. The rearrangement links TRBV7-2 to TRBJ2-2; a possible D gene is TRBD2 (6 bases). Germline V CDR1 and CDR2: SGHTA, FQGNSA. V lost 5 bases, J lost 8 bases, and 21 bases lay in between. CDR3 length: 16 amino acids.

A few counts support this clone. This chain links TRBV18 with TRBJ2-7; maybe TRBD2 (5 bases). The CDR3 spans 10 residues. Germline V gene lookup returns CDR1 KGHSH and CDR2 LQKENI. V was pared by 8 bases and J by 12 bases, with 14 bases between. This CDR3 is CASAGLGLYF. The CDR3, as DNA: TGTGCCAGCGCGGGTCTAGGACTGTACTTC. The full variable domain, its missing parts supplied by reference TRBV18 and TRBJ2-7, is NAGVMQNPRHLVRRRGQEARLRCSPMKGHSHVYWYRQLPEEGLKFMVYLQKENIIDESGMPKERFSAEFPKEGPSILRIQQVVRGDSAAYFCASAGLGLYFGPGTRLTVT.

The chain recombines TRBV30 with TRBJ1-1; a possible D gene is TRBD1 (5 bases). The length of the CDR3 is 14 residues. CDR1 is GTSNPN, CDR2 SVGIG, per germline (reference sequence). Trimming pared 2 bases from V and 5 bases from J, leaving 15 bases between. The CDR3 region is CAWSRRQGSTEAFF. Written as DNA, the CDR3 is TGTGCCTGGAGTCGTCGTCAGGGAAGTACTGAAGCTTTCTTT.

J is TRBJ1-2 and V is TRBV19, with a weak D call TRBD1 (5 bases). The CDR3 is 15 amino acids. V lost 3 bases and J lost 4, with 15 bases in between. Germline values: CDR1 LNHDA, CDR2 SQIVND (reference sequence). CDR3 DNA sequence: TGTGCCAGTAGTATTTCCAGGGCTTCAGCCTATGGCTACACCTTC. Translated, it gives CASSISRASAYGYTF. The full variable domain, with the rest looked up from reference TRBV19 and TRBJ1-2, is DGGITQSPKYLFRKEGQNVTLSCEQNLNHDAMYWYRQDPGQGLRLIYYSQIVNDFQKGDIAEGYSVSREKKESFPLTVTSAQKNPTAFYLCASSISRASAYGYTFGSGTRLTVV.

There are a few counts of this clone. This rearrangement joins TRBV29-1 to TRBJ1-1; D gene ambiguous. The V end lost 3 bases, the J end lost 4 bases, and 9 bases lay between the germline ends. Per the germline V gene, CDR1 is SQVTM and CDR2 is ANQGSEA. The CDR3 has 12 amino acids. This CDR3 reads CSVDKGRTEAFF. In DNA form, the CDR3 reads TGCAGCGTTGATAAGGGTCGCACTGAAGCTTTCTTT. The complete variable domain, with remaining parts taken from reference TRBV29-1 and TRBJ1-1, reads SAVISQKPSRDICQRGTSLTIQCQVDSQVTMMFWYRQQPGQSLTLIATANQGSEATYESGFVIDKFPISRPNLTFSTLTVSNMSPEDSSIYLCSVDKGRTEAFFGQGTRLTVV.

This sequence joins TRBV9 and TRBJ2-1, with 9 positions matching TRBD2. Looked up from germline, CDR1 is SGDLS and CDR2 is YYNGEE. V shed 4 bases and J 6 bases; nucleotides not matched to a gene: 5. The CDR3 sequence is 14 residues long. The CDR3 reads CASSLASGINEQFF. The DNA for the CDR3 is TGTGCCAGCAGCTTAGCTAGCGGGATCAATGAGCAGTTCTTC.

V is TRBV5-1 and J is TRBJ2-5; D gene uncertain. The V gene lost 5 bases and the J gene lost 3 bases, with 8 bases spanning the gap. Germline loops: CDR1 SGHRS, CDR2 YFSETQ. The CDR3 is 12 residues long. In nucleotides, the CDR3 is TGCGCCAGCAGTTCGGGCAAAGAGACCCAGTACTTC. Translating it yields CASSSGKETQYF.

This chain links TRBV19 with TRBJ1-1; D is unresolved. The CDR3 extends over 14 amino acids. Germline V gives CDR1 LNHDA, CDR2 SQIVND (reference sequence). V lost 7 bases and J lost 1, with 13 bases in between. The CDR3 nucleotides are TGTGCCAGTACGCTTCGGACGGGGAACACTGAAGCTTTCTTT. The encoded protein is CASTLRTGNTEAFF.

The chain recombines TRBV18 with TRBJ1-5; D is perhaps TRBD1 (5 bases). Germline loops: CDR1 KGHSH, CDR2 LQKENI. The CDR3 consists of 14 residues. V lost 5 bases and J lost 11, with 19 bases in between. Here the CDR3 DNA reads TGTGCCAGCTCATCCGGGACGGACCCCCGGGCCCAGCATTTT. Translation: CASSSGTDPRAQHF. The full variable domain, completed using reference TRBV18 and TRBJ1-5, is NAGVMQNPRHLVRRRGQEARLRCSPMKGHSHVYWYRQLPEEGLKFMVYLQKENIIDESGMPKERFSAEFPKEGPSILRIQQVVRGDSAAYFCASSSGTDPRAQHFGDGTRLSIL.

V is TRBV6-1 and J is TRBJ1-5; tentatively, D is TRBD1 (6 bases). The V gene lost 5 bases and the J gene lost 6 bases, with 11 bases spanning the gap. Germline assignment: CDR1 MNHNS and CDR2 SASEGT. This CDR3 contains 13 residues. This chain's CDR3 is CASSPGGLQPQHF. CDR3 in DNA: TGTGCCAGCAGTCCCGGGGGCCTTCAGCCCCAGCATTTT.

This clone was detected a few times. No conserved phenylalanine or tryptophan ends this CDR3, so it is likely a read error. The limits of the CDR3 on the DNA are not certain, so only TCRdb's listed CDR3 is given. The chain recombines TRBV19 with TRBJ1-4. The germline gives CDR1 LNHDA, CDR2 SQIVND (reference sequence). The CDR3 region is 13 residues in length, termini included. The CDR3 is CASSIWGGIGLQI.

The chain combines TRBV5-4 with TRBJ1-1, with 9 bases that match TRBD1. Germline V gene lookup returns CDR1 SGHNT and CDR2 YYREEE (reference sequence). J was trimmed by 4 bases and V by 5 bases; bases with no gene match: 3. The length of the CDR3 is 13 residues. The CDR3 reads CASRPQGATEAFF. CDR3 DNA: TGTGCCAGCAGGCCACAGGGGGCCACTGAAGCTTTCTTT.